This T cell receptor beta chain was recorded in a study of post-analysis software for immune sequencing data. Study overall: Recorded disease courses covered relapsing-remitting, secondary progressive and progressive-relapsing multiple sclerosis. Some patients had no subtype annotation. Study-wide points: Versus controls, multiple sclerosis patients showed significantly lower diversity (normalized Chao1). Strong co-clustering by F measure was seen for same-batch samples.

About this clonotype itself: What it binds is not known.

The TCR beta cDNA libraries contained unique molecular identifiers. Each batch of roughly 0.9 to 10 million T cells produced roughly 450,000 cDNA molecules. TCRdb independently ran MiXCR on the PCR reads; one entry per CDR3 protein. Seen here are roughly 410,000 distinct CDR3 sequences, less than 40% observed once, and the top ten hold around 15%. Material: blood. The receptor was derived from a girl aged 5-17 years with multiple sclerosis.

The CDR3 coding sequence is TGTGCCAGCAGCTTAGTCCAGCAAGGAAAACTGTTTTTT. It specifies CASSLVQQGKLFF. The J gene is TRBJ1-4, the V gene TRBV7-2; no definite D call. The V gene's germline CDR1 is SGHTA and CDR2 FQGNSA. The V gene lost 1 base and the J gene lost 10 bases, with 10 bases spanning the gap. This CDR3 spans 13 amino acids.